This is a list of T cell receptor beta chains from one sample in a study of blood T cell repertoires in COVID-19. TCRdb's table, derived via immunoSEQ multiplex PCR, lists solely in-frame clones and lacks some. The data show 350,000 to 550,000 clones, with around 89% seen just once and roughly 4.3% held by the top ten. Source material: peripheral blood. Receptors were obtained from a woman aged 30 to 39 with acute or convalescent COVID-19. The conserved cysteine and the conserved F or W are not part of the CDR3 here. The order of the fields is J gene, V gene, D gene, CDR3 protein. The D gene is left open where the match is weak.

>TRBJ2-7|TRBV2|TRBD1
ASREGTDGSKQY
>TRBJ1-3|TRBV7-9|.
ASSSQGRNSRWGNTIY
>TRBJ1-1|TRBV2|TRBD1
ASFEGQGGREAF
>TRBJ1-5|TRBV30|.
AWSYERGQPQH
>TRBJ2-7|TRBV6-5|.
ASTNYEQY
>TRBJ2-3|TRBV24-1|.
ATSDLSQTSTDTQY
>TRBJ1-1|TRBV19|.
ASKLAGYTEAF
>TRBJ2-3|TRBV2|.
ASSESEGDWDTQY
>TRBJ1-1|TRBV6-5|.
ASKAGILDTEAF
>TRBJ1-2|TRBV19|TRBD1
ASSIRQGDGYT
>TRBJ2-7|TRBV4-1|TRBD1
ASSHRDRSSYEQY
>TRBJ1-2|TRBV30|.
AWSVILANYGYT
>TRBJ1-2|TRBV2|TRBD1
ASSESRTGGGGGYT
>TRBJ2-7|TRBV7-8|TRBD1
ASSSRDRVFEQY
>TRBJ1-5|TRBV2|TRBD1
ASSSQGNANQPQH
>TRBJ2-1|TRBV24-1|.
ATKDTDYNEQF
>TRBJ1-3|TRBV9|.
ASSGGLHSGNTIY
>TRBJ2-5|TRBV2|TRBD2
ASSDGSSGGNQETQY
>TRBJ1-5|TRBV2|.
ASSNQGGLSNQPQH
>TRBJ1-6|TRBV7-2|.
ASSLRSKGSVYNSPLH
>TRBJ2-7|TRBV7-8|TRBD1
ASSQTRGRPYEQY
>TRBJ2-5|TRBV5-1|.
ASSFQGGRETQY
>TRBJ2-5|TRBV15|TRBD1
ATSRADRVETQY
>TRBJ1-6|TRBV12-3/TRBV12-4|.
ASRPANSPLH
>TRBJ1-4|TRBV7-6|TRBD1
ASSLGQGINEKLF
>TRBJ1-1|TRBV30|.
AWNWGGPEAF
>TRBJ2-5|TRBV5-1|TRBD2
ASSPSGAQETQY
>TRBJ1-2|TRBV16|.
ASSQSEAYGYT
>TRBJ2-1|TRBV7-9|.
ASSPLVNEQF
>TRBJ1-2|TRBV5-1|TRBD1
ASSRTGTGLSNGYT
>TRBJ1-5|TRBV19|TRBD1
ASLDRVNQPQH
>TRBJ2-1|TRBV2|.
ASRFATIGGGNEQF
>TRBJ2-2|TRBV9|TRBD1
ASSNSRTGINTGELF
>TRBJ2-7|TRBV9|TRBD1
ASSGPGTASYEQY
>TRBJ2-5|TRBV7-2|.
ASSHLGWGQEETQY
>TRBJ2-3|TRBV6-1|TRBD2
ASSAASGPIDTQY
>TRBJ1-4|TRBV2|TRBD1
ASSETGGSEKLF
>TRBJ2-2|TRBV7-6|TRBD2
ASSLMSGGAETGELF
>TRBJ2-3|TRBV27|.
ASSRRATAYTDTQY
>TRBJ2-3|TRBV5-1|TRBD2
ASSTERGGTTDTQY
>TRBJ1-2|TRBV28|.
ASMRGGLVGYT
>TRBJ1-1|TRBV6-6|.
ASSYSGDWAAF
>TRBJ2-2|TRBV27|.
ASSFFTGELF
>TRBJ1-5|TRBV28|TRBD1
ASSIIFTGDQH
>TRBJ2-1|TRBV5-1|TRBD1
ASSQDRGSFYYNEQF
>TRBJ2-7|TRBV3-1/TRBV3-2|.
ASSQGLGSSYEQY
>TRBJ1-4|TRBV28|.
ASSSPEDSYNEKLF
>TRBJ2-7|TRBV11-2|.
ASSLFQGLYEQY
>TRBJ1-1|TRBV9|.
ARGEKAMNTEAF
>TRBJ1-1|TRBV5-6|.
ASSLVRTMVGAF
>TRBJ1-1|TRBV19|.
ASLTYTGTRSGEVF
>TRBJ2-7|TRBV14|TRBD1
ASSLQGNGPYEQY
>TRBJ1-3|TRBV4-1|.
ASSQYRGHLY
>TRBJ2-2|TRBV7-2|TRBD1
ASSPSRTGAGELF
>TRBJ2-3|TRBV7-8|TRBD1
ASSLVSGQATDTQY
>TRBJ1-2|TRBV28|.
ASSFNRPNYGYT
>TRBJ2-7|TRBV15|.
ATSRGGIGYEQY